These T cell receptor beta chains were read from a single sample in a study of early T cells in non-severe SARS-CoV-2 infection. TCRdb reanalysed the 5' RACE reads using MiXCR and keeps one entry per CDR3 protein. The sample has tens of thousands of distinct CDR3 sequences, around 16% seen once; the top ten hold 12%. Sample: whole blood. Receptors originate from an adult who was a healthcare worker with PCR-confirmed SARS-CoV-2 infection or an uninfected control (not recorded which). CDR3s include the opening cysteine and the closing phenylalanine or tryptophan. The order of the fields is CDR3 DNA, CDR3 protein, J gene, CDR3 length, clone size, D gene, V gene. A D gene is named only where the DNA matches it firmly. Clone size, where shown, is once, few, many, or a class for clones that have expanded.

TGTGCCAGCTCACTTACAGGGCAGAGGGCTGAAGCTTTCTTT | CASSLTGQRAEAFF | TRBJ1-1 | 14 | . | . | TRBV18
TGTGCCAGCAGCTTACCCCGGACAGGGGGCGATGGCTACACCTTC | CASSLPRTGGDGYTF | TRBJ1-2 | 15 | few | TRBD1 | TRBV7-2
TGTGCCATGGGAAGCGGCTCTGGAAACACCATATATTTT | CAMGSGSGNTIYF | TRBJ1-3 | 13 | . | . | TRBV10-3
TGTGCCAGCAGCCTTTACAGGAACACAGATACGCAGTATTTT | CASSLYRNTDTQYF | TRBJ2-3 | 14 | . | . | TRBV11-1
TGTGCCAGCGGTACAGGGTACATCCTCGAGCAGTACTTC | CASGTGYILEQYF | TRBJ2-7 | 13 | . | . | TRBV6-5
TGTGCCAGCTCACCATTGGCTAGCGGGGAGACCGGGGAGCTGTTTTTT | CASSPLASGETGELFF | TRBJ2-2 | 16 | few | TRBD2 | TRBV18
TGCAGCGTTCGCGTGGGGTCAGATACGCAGTATTTT | CSVRVGSDTQYF | TRBJ2-3 | 12 | few | . | TRBV29-1
TGTGCCAGCAGGGGTAGCCCGGCTTGGGTTACGCAGTATTTT | CASRGSPAWVTQYF | TRBJ2-3 | 14 | few | . | TRBV27
TGTGCCAGCAGCGTAGCTACTAGCGGTTACGAGCAGTACTTC | CASSVATSGYEQYF | TRBJ2-7 | 14 | . | TRBD2 | TRBV9
TGTGCCAGCAGTTACTCGATTGAGCAGTACTTC | CASSYSIEQYF | TRBJ2-7 | 11 | . | . | TRBV6-6
TGTGCCAGCAGACCGGGACAGCTTTACGAGCAGTACTTC | CASRPGQLYEQYF | TRBJ2-7 | 13 | many | TRBD1 | TRBV28
TGTGCCACCAGCCAGGGGAGGGCCCCCTACGAGCAGTACTTC | CATSQGRAPYEQYF | TRBJ2-7 | 14 | . | . | TRBV24-1
TGCAGTGCTAGATTCCAGGGGGCAGGAGAGACCCAGTACTTC | CSARFQGAGETQYF | TRBJ2-5 | 14 | . | TRBD1 | TRBV20-1
TGTGCCAGCAGAACCTTAACCGCCACAGATACGCAGTATTTT | CASRTLTATDTQYF | TRBJ2-3 | 14 | many | . | TRBV6-1
TGTGCCAGCAGTTTATCGTCGGCAGGGGAAGATTCCGAGCAGTACTTC | CASSLSSAGEDSEQYF | TRBJ2-7 | 16 | few | . | TRBV28
TGTGCCAGCAGCTCCCCCGGGAGTGGGGCTCGGTCACCCCTCCACTTT | CASSSPGSGARSPLHF | TRBJ1-6 | 16 | . | . | TRBV7-2
TGTGCCACCAGTGGGCGCGGGACAGATAACCTGCATGGCTACACCTTC | CATSGRGTDNLHGYTF | TRBJ1-2 | 16 | . | TRBD1 | TRBV24-1
TGTGCCAGCTTAGGAGAAGCGGGAGTGAGGGAGCAGTTCTTC | CASLGEAGVREQFF | TRBJ2-1 | 14 | few | TRBD2 | TRBV6-1
TGTGCCAGCAGTGAAAACGTTGGTGAGAGGAAAGCTTTCTTT | CASSENVGERKAFF | TRBJ1-1 | 14 | . | . | TRBV6-1
TGTGCCAGTGGCGAGGGGCTGCAGCCCCAGCATTTT | CASGEGLQPQHF | TRBJ1-5 | 12 | . | . | TRBV19
TGTGCCAGTGGGGGCCAGGGGGCAAAGGAGCTGTTTTTT | CASGGQGAKELFF | TRBJ2-2 | 13 | . | TRBD1 | TRBV28
TGTGCCAGCAGCCGGGACGGCTCTTGGCAGCCCCAGCATTTT | CASSRDGSWQPQHF | TRBJ1-5 | 14 | . | . | TRBV7-2
TGTGCCAGCAGCGTGGGCGGGAGAGGCACAGATACGCAGTATTTT | CASSVGGRGTDTQYF | TRBJ2-3 | 15 | many | TRBD2 | TRBV9
TGCGCCAGCAGCTTGCACTACAATGAGCAGTTCTTC | CASSLHYNEQFF | TRBJ2-1 | 12 | few | . | TRBV5-1
TGTGCCAGCAGCTTCAAGGGTTGGGGCACCGGGGAGCTGTTTTTT | CASSFKGWGTGELFF | TRBJ2-2 | 15 | . | . | TRBV7-2
TGTGCCTTAGCAGGGAACTCTCTTACCTACGAGCAGTACTTC | CALAGNSLTYEQYF | TRBJ2-7 | 14 | few | . | TRBV30
TGTGCCAGCAGCCCTGGGGACGAGCAGTACTTC | CASSPGDEQYF | TRBJ2-7 | 11 | few | . | TRBV7-2
TGCAGTGCTCCCGGACTAGCGGGGGCCACCTGGGATGAGCAGTTCTTC | CSAPGLAGATWDEQFF | TRBJ2-1 | 16 | few | TRBD2 | TRBV20-1
TGTGCCAGCAGCCAAGGGGGGTTAGCCAAAAACATTCAGTACTTC | CASSQGGLAKNIQYF | TRBJ2-4 | 15 | many | . | TRBV3-1
TGTGCCAGCAGCTTACCCCTAGCGGGAGACAATGAGCAGTTCTTC | CASSLPLAGDNEQFF | TRBJ2-1 | 15 | . | TRBD2 | TRBV11-2
TGCAGTGCTAGAGACGATGGCCACGAGCAGTACTTC | CSARDDGHEQYF | TRBJ2-7 | 12 | many | . | TRBV20-1
TGTGCCAGCAGCTTAGGGCGGGGGACAAGCACCGGGGAGCTGTTTTTT | CASSLGRGTSTGELFF | TRBJ2-2 | 16 | . | . | TRBV11-2
TGCGCCAGCAGCGCTGGACAGGGGGGAAACTATGGCTACACCTTC | CASSAGQGGNYGYTF | TRBJ1-2 | 15 | . | TRBD1 | TRBV5-1
TGCAGTGCGACCAGGGGCCTGGGTGAGCAGTTCTTC | CSATRGLGEQFF | TRBJ2-1 | 12 | . | . | TRBV20-1
TGCGCCAGCAGCCTACTTTCGTCCGGGACAGGGGGCCCCTACGAGCAGTACTTC | CASSLLSSGTGGPYEQYF | TRBJ2-7 | 18 | few | TRBD1 | TRBV5-1
TGTACCAGCCATGGGGGAACAGGGAATAATTCACCCCTCCACTTT | CTSHGGTGNNSPLHF | TRBJ1-6 | 15 | . | . | TRBV28
TGCAGTGCTATGGGTGGAGCGGGCAATTACGAGCAGTACTTC | CSAMGGAGNYEQYF | TRBJ2-7 | 14 | few | . | TRBV20-1
TGCGCCAGCAGCTTGGTCTCTAGCGGGAGCCCCAATGAGCAGTTCTTC | CASSLVSSGSPNEQFF | TRBJ2-1 | 16 | many | TRBD2 | TRBV5-1
TGTGCCAGCACCAAGACGTATAGGGCTAAGCCTAGTCAGCCCCAGCATTTT | CASTKTYRAKPSQPQHF | TRBJ1-5 | 17 | . | . | TRBV3-1
TGTGCCAGCAGTTCAAGCGGGTGGTTCGGGGAGCTGTTTTTT | CASSSSGWFGELFF | TRBJ2-2 | 14 | many | . | TRBV3-1
TGTGCCAGCAGCCCAGATACGCAGTATTTT | CASSPDTQYF | TRBJ2-3 | 10 | few | . | TRBV7-2
TGTGCCAGCAGTCGGACTAGCGGGAGTCATAAAGATACGCAGTATTTT | CASSRTSGSHKDTQYF | TRBJ2-3 | 16 | many | TRBD2 | TRBV7-2
TGTGCCAGCAGACCGATGGGACTAGCGGGAGAGTTCTTC | CASRPMGLAGEFF | TRBJ2-1 | 13 | . | TRBD2 | TRBV12-3/TRBV12-4
TGTGCCATCAGTATGGGGTTTGTGGGACAGCACAATGAGCAGTTCTTC | CAISMGFVGQHNEQFF | TRBJ2-1 | 16 | . | TRBD1 | TRBV10-3
TGTGCCAGTAGTATGGCGGGGGATGGCTACACCTTC | CASSMAGDGYTF | TRBJ1-2 | 12 | . | . | TRBV19
TGTGCCAGTAGTGCCTTGGGGTTGCCGGACCAGCCCCAGCATTTT | CASSALGLPDQPQHF | TRBJ1-5 | 15 | . | . | TRBV19
TGTGCCAGCAGGGCGTACTCATACACAGATACGCAGTATTTT | CASRAYSYTDTQYF | TRBJ2-3 | 14 | few | . | TRBV6-1